The 12 T cell receptor beta chains below were found in one sample sequenced in a study of shared clonotypes between healthy human individuals. Some clones are missing from TCRdb's copy, which holds only in-frame ones; the method was immunoSEQ multiplex PCR. This table has about 1 million clones, roughly 74% appearing once. The sequenced material came from memory CD4+ T cells from PBMCs. Subset specified: CD45RA-negative fraction. These receptors were obtained from a man younger than 35 in good health. Some clones in this sample may be carry-over from other donors' samples.

The chain joins TRBV10-3 to TRBJ2-5; 7 nucleotides match TRBD1. The trim removed 2 bases at V and 1 base at J, leaving 4 bases unmatched. Germline V gives CDR1 ENHRY, CDR2 SYGVKD. The CDR3 covers 15 residues. For the CDR3, the DNA is TGTGCCATCAGTGAGCCGACAGGGACCCAAGAGACCCAGTACTTC. Translated: CAISEPTGTQETQYF.

The chain recombines TRBV19 with TRBJ1-5, with no clear D. This CDR3 spans 14 amino acids. Trimming removed 6 bases at V and 3 bases at J, with 12 bases between. CDR1 and CDR2 (germline): LNHDA, SQIVND (reference sequence). The CDR3 bases are TGTGCCAGTAGGGACGGCTTCTACAATCAGCCCCAGCATTTT. It encodes CASRDGFYNQPQHF. Together with reference TRBV19 and TRBJ1-5, the CDR3 gives the full variable domain: DGGITQSPKYLFRKEGQNVTLSCEQNLNHDAMYWYRQDPGQGLRLIYYSQIVNDFQKGDIAEGYSVSREKKESFPLTVTSAQKNPTAFYLCASRDGFYNQPQHFGDGTRLSIL.

This chain uses TRBV30 with TRBJ2-2; either TRBD1 or TRBD2 may fit D (5 bases each). CDR3 length: 14 amino acids. V was shortened by 3 bases and J by 2 bases, with 10 bases between the two germline ends. Per germline, CDR1 GTSNPN and CDR2 SVGIG (reference sequence). The CDR3 is CAWRWDGNTGELFF. The CDR3 coding sequence is TGTGCCTGGAGGTGGGACGGTAACACCGGGGAGCTGTTTTTT.

This chain joins TRBV28 and TRBJ2-4; D unclear. Per the germline V gene, CDR1 is MDHEN and CDR2 is SYDVKM. The CDR3 is 18 amino acids. V gave up 0 bases and J gave up 0 bases, with 15 bases separating them. In DNA, the CDR3 is TGTGCCAGCAGTTTATGGCGTTTGGGCAGTCTAGCCAAAAACATTCAGTACTTC. It codes for CASSLWRLGSLAKNIQYF.

The chain links TRBV7-8 to TRBJ2-4; the D is unclear. The CDR3 is 17 amino acids. Deletions cut 5 bases from V and 0 bases from J, with 17 bases between. Germline lookup yields CDR1 SGHVS and CDR2 FQNEAQ. This CDR3 is CASSPPWRVLAKNIQYF. The CDR3 DNA follows: TGTGCCAGCAGCCCACCGTGGAGAGTACTAGCCAAAAACATTCAGTACTTC.

The chain's CDR3 is CASSQDAGPRSDTQYF. CDR3 bases: TGCGCCAGCAGCCAAGATGCGGGACCCCGTTCAGATACGCAGTATTTT. This chain connects TRBV4-3 to TRBJ2-3; a possible D gene is TRBD2 (6 bases). The CDR3 contains 16 residues. V lost 0 bases and J lost 4, with 14 bases in between. Germline V gene data show CDR1 as LGHNA and CDR2 as YSLEER.

This clone was seen only once. A much larger clone differs by one base, so this may be a read error. V and J are TRBV6-4 and TRBJ2-1; unclear D gene. Germline V gives CDR1 MRHNA, CDR2 SNTAGT. The CDR3 has 13 residues. The ends were cut back, 4 bases at V and 0 bases at J, with 4 bases in the middle. CDR3 protein: CASSAGSYNEQFF. CDR3 coding DNA: TGTGCCAGCAGTGCGGGCTCCTACAATGAGCAGTTCTTC.

The chain employs TRBV29-1 and TRBJ2-2, with 11 bases matching TRBD1. CDR1 is SQVTM and CDR2 is ANQGSEA in the germline V gene. The CDR3 extends over 14 amino acids. V lost 6 bases and J lost 1; bases outside the gene matches: 1. The CDR3 sequence is CSVGTGGNTGELFF. CDR3 DNA: TGCAGCGTCGGGACAGGGGGGAACACCGGGGAGCTGTTTTTT.

Concerning this clone: This same CDR3 is encoded by further DNA sequences in the sample. The chain has TRBV7-9 and TRBJ2-7; TRBD1 or TRBD2 may be the D gene (5 bases each). V was clipped by 0 bases and J by 2 bases, with 11 bases between them. Per germline, CDR1 SEHNR and CDR2 FQNEAQ (reference sequence). The CDR3 has 15 residues. This chain's CDR3 is CASSLAGTGTYEQYF. Here the CDR3 DNA reads TGTGCCAGCAGCTTAGCCGGGACGGGGACCTACGAGCAGTACTTC.

This clone was detected only once. The rearrangement links TRBV5-4 to TRBJ2-2; TRBD1 matches 7 bases. CDR3 size: 14 residues. Germline CDR1 SGHNT, CDR2 YYREEE (reference sequence). The junction had 5 bases not matched to a gene; V was cut back by 4 bases and J by 5 bases. CDR3 loop: CASSAPDRTGELFF. CDR3 nucleotides: TGTGCCAGCAGCGCCCCGGACAGGACCGGGGAGCTGTTTTTT.

V and J are TRBV10-2 and TRBJ1-1; maybe TRBD1 (5 bases). V was shortened by 2 bases and J by 0 bases, with 7 bases between the two germline ends. This CDR3 has 14 residues. CDR1 WSHSY and CDR2 SAAADI come from the germline V gene. The CDR3, as DNA: TGCGCCAGCAGTGAGCCGGGACTGAACACTGAAGCTTTCTTT. Translation gives CASSEPGLNTEAFF.

In its sample, this clone was seen many times. This sample includes further DNA sequences coding for the same CDR3. V is TRBV4-2 and J is TRBJ2-3; the D is unclear. V dropped 0 bases and J dropped 3 bases, with 7 bases sitting between them. This CDR3 is built from 14 residues. Per germline, CDR1 LGHNA and CDR2 YNFKEQ. DNA for the CDR3: TGTGCCAGCAGCCAAGAGGCCCGAACAGATACGCAGTATTTT. Its protein is CASSQEARTDTQYF.